This record concerns one T cell receptor (beta chain) sequence. No antigen is known for it. This sample was taken from a study of cytomegalovirus exposure and HLA in healthy donors. PCR employed 60 Vbeta and 13 Jbeta primers. The repertoire was sequenced with immunoSEQ multiplex PCR; TCRdb's copy has only in-frame clones and lacks some. The repertoire consists of roughly 190,000 clones, with around 84% occurring once and the leading ten covering roughly 1.7%. Study findings and constraints: Three of the chains that were CMV-associated were confirmed in vitro to be specific for CMV antigens. Later analysis showed TCR association rates varying by HLA locus, highest for DRB1 and lowest for HLA-C. Whilst most TCR sequences proved rare, a subset of public TCRs occurred across many donors. Presence/absence analyses treated sequencing depth as roughly uniform across donors.

The origin of this receptor is a woman between 18 and 29 years old in good health and CMV-seronegative. The sequencing sample was made of PBMCs.

CDR3 DNA: TGTGCCAGTGGTAGATTCAGGGGATGGACTGAAGCTTTCTTT. Encoded protein: CASGRFRGWTEAFF. The chain recombines TRBV19 with TRBJ1-1; D might be TRBD1 (6 bases). The V end lost 8 bases, the J end lost 5 bases, and 18 bases lay between the germline ends. Germline CDR1 is LNHDA and CDR2 is SQIVND (reference sequence). There are 14 residues in the CDR3.